This section outlines one TCR beta chain sequence together with its context. What it binds is not known. This entry comes from a study of shared clonotypes between healthy human individuals. Background on the study: The plates for each donor numbered three CD4 naive, three CD4 memory, two CD8 naive and one CD8 memory. Overall study findings and caveats: Generation probabilities were higher for clonotypes shared across all four sorted-subset donors than for unshared ones.

The input for sorted-subset replicate PCRs was about 0.2 ug DNA, tens of thousands of T cell genomes. The assay was immunoSEQ multiplex PCR, and TCRdb's table has in-frame clones only and misses some. The sample lists more than 400,000 clones, around 96% occurring once. Sample: naive CD4+ T cells sorted from blood. Subset: CD45RA+ positively selected. This TCR derives from a woman aged 25-40 years in good health.

Written as DNA, the CDR3 is TGTGCCAGCCGGATAGGACAGACACATAGCTCCTACGAGCAGTACTTC. This encodes CASRIGQTHSSYEQYF. The chain is built from TRBV2 and TRBJ2-7, with D possibly being TRBD1 (6 bases). The CDR3 runs 16 residues. The V end was cut by 8 bases, the J end by 0 bases, with 20 bases between. CDR1 SNHLY and CDR2 FYNNEI come from the germline V gene.